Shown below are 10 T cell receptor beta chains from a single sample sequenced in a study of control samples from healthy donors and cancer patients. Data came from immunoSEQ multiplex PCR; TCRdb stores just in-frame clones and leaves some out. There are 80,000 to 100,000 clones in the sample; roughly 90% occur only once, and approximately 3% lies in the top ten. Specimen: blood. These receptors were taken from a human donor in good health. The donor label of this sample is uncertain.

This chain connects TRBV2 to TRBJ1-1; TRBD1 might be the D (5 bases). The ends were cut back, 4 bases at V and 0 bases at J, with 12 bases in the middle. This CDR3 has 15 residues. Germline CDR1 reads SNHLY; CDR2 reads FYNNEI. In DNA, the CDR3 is TGTGCCAGCAGTGCCGAGTGGGGCATGAACACTGAAGCTTTCTTT. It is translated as CASSAEWGMNTEAFF.

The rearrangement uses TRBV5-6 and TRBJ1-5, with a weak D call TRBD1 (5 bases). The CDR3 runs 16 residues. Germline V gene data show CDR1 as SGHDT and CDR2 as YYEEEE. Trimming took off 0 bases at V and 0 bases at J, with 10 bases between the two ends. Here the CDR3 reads CASSLDGGYSNQPQHF. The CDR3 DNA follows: TGTGCCAGCAGCTTGGACGGGGGTTATAGCAATCAGCCCCAGCATTTT.

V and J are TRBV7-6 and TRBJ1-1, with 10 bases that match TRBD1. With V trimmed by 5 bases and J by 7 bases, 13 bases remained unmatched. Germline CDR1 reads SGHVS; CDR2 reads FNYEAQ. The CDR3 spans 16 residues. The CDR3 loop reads CASSPTPTGGDGEAFF. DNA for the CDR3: TGTGCCAGCAGCCCAACTCCGACAGGGGGCGACGGTGAAGCTTTCTTT.

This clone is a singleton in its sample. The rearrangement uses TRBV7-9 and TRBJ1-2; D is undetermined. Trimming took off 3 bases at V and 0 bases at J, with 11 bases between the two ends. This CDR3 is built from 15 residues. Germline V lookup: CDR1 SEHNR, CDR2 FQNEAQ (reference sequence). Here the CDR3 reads CASSLEGLANYGYTF. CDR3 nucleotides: TGTGCCAGCAGCTTGGAGGGCTTAGCTAACTATGGCTACACCTTC.

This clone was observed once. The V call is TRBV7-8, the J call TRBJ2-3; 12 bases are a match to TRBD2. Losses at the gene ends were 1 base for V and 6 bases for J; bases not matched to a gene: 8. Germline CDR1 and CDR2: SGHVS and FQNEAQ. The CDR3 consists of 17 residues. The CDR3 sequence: CASSLVTSGGPTDTQYF. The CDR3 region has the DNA TGTGCCAGCAGCTTAGTGACTAGCGGGGGCCCCACGGATACGCAGTATTTT.

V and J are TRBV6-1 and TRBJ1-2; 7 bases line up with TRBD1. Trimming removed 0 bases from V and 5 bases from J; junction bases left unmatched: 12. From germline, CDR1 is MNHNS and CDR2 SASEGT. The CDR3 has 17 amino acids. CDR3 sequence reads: CASSEARGGSNSYGYTF. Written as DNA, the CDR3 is TGTGCCAGCAGTGAAGCGCGAGGGGGCAGTAACTCGTATGGCTACACCTTC.

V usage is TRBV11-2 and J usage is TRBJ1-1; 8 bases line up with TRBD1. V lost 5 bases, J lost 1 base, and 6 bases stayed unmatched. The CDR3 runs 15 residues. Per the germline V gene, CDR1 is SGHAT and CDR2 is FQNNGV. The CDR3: CASSLITGGNTEAFF. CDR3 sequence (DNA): TGTGCCAGCAGCCTTATCACAGGGGGGAACACTGAAGCTTTCTTT.

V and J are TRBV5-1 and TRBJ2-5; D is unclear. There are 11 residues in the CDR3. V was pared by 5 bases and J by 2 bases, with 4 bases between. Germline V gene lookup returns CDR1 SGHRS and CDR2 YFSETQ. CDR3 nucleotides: TGCGCCAGCAGGGGGCAAGAGACCCAGTACTTC. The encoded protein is CASRGQETQYF.

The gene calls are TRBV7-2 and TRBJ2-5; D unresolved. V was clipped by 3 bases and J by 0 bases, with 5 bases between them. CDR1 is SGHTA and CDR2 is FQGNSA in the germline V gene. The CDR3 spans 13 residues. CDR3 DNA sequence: TGTGCCAGCAGCTTTGCCTACCAAGAGACCCAGTACTTC. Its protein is CASSFAYQETQYF.

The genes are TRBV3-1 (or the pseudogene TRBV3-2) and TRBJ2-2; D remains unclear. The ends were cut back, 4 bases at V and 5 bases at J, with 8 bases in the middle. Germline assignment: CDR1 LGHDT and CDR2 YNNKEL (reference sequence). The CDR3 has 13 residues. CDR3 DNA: TGTGCCAGCAGCCGAGAATTAACCGGGGAGCTGTTTTTT. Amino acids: CASSRELTGELFF.